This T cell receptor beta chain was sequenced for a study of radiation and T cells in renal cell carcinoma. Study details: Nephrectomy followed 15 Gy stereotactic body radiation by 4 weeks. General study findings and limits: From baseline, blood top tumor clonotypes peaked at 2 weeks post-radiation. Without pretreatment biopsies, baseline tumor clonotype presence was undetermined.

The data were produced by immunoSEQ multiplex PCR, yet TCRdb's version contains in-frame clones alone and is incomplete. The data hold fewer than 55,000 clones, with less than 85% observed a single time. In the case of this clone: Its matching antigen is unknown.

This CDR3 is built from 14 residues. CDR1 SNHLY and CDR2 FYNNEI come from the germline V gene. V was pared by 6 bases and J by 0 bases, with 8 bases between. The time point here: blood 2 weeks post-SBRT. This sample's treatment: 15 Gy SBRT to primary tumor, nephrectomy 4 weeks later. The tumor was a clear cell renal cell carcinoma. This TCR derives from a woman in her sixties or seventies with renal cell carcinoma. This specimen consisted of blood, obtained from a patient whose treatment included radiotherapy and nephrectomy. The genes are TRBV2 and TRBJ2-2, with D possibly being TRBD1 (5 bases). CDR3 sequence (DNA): TGTGCCAGCAGGGGGCAGGCGAACACCGGGGAGCTGTTTTTT. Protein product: CASRGQANTGELFF.